These 9 T cell receptor beta chains originate from one sample sequenced in a study of T-cell reconstitution after alpha-beta-depleted transplantation in children listed by TCRdb under 2016. The receptor library was made with PCR. The instrument given in TCRdb is Illumina HiSeq 2500. TCR libraries were prepared with molecular barcoding, using unique molecular identifiers to normalize TCRbeta repertoire quantification. TCRdb reran the public reads through fastp at Q25 and MiXCR, keeping productive beta chains. Each entry is one CDR3 protein sequence, shown with its most common DNA and genes. The sample table contains about 120,000 distinct CDR3 sequences; only one count was recorded for 9% to 12% of them. The top ten constitute less than 40% of the sample. The treatment or condition label of this sample denotes: allogeneic hematopoietic cell transplantation with graft depleted of TCRalphabeta T cells and CD19 B cells.

The specimen comprised PBMCs, sampled before TCRalphabeta/CD19-depleted stem cell transplant. The receptors were gathered from a boy between 2 and 10 years old with acute lymphoblastic leukemia, due to receive a stem cell transplant.

There are a few counts of this clonotype. This rearrangement joins TRBV5-1 to TRBJ1-3, with no clear D. The CDR3 covers 16 residues. The V end lost 4 bases, the J end lost 4 bases, and 18 bases lay between the germline ends. The V gene's germline CDR1 is SGHRS and CDR2 YFSETQ. CDR3 coding DNA: TGCGCCAGCAGCCTCGGTGGGAAAACCTCCGGAAACACCATATATTTT. Translating gives CASSLGGKTSGNTIYF.

This clonotype was detected ten times or more. The rearrangement links TRBV15 to TRBJ2-3; the match to TRBD2 covers 12 bases. CDR1 and CDR2 from the germline V gene are LNHNV and YYDKDF (reference sequence). Trimming at V came to 1 base and at J to 5 bases, leaving 4 bases not matched to a gene. This CDR3 comprises 16 residues. The chain's CDR3 is CATSRGLAGAGDTQYF. The CDR3 DNA is TGTGCCACCAGCAGAGGACTAGCGGGAGCAGGAGATACGCAGTATTTT.

This chain links TRBV9 with TRBJ1-4; 7 nucleotides agree with TRBD1. With 3 bases clipped from V and 11 bases from J, the junction kept 10 bases outside the gene matches. CDR1 is SGDLS, CDR2 YYNGEE, per germline. The CDR3 is made up of 14 amino acids. The CDR3 reads CASSEGAGEVKLFF. The CDR3 DNA reads as TGTGCCAGCAGCGAGGGGGCCGGGGAGGTCAAACTGTTTTTT.

This clonotype has only a few counts. The chain links TRBV6-4 to TRBJ2-1, with 10 bases lining up with TRBD2. This CDR3 spans 21 amino acids. Germline CDR1 reads MRHNA; CDR2 reads SNTAGT. V lost 5 bases and J lost 1; bases outside the gene matches: 20. The CDR3: CASSPREGIAGGRGSYNEQFF. The CDR3, as DNA: TGTGCCAGCAGTCCTCGCGAGGGGATAGCGGGAGGCCGGGGGTCCTACAATGAGCAGTTCTTC.

This clonotype was found many times. The chain couples TRBV5-1 to TRBJ2-7; no clear D gene. The CDR3 is 13 residues long. V lost 4 bases to trimming and J lost 0 bases, with 8 bases between them. CDR1 is SGHRS and CDR2 is YFSETQ in the germline V gene. The CDR3 here is CASSGSSSYEQYF. In nucleotides, the CDR3 is TGCGCCAGCAGCGGGTCGAGCTCCTACGAGCAGTACTTC.

V and J are TRBV11-2 and TRBJ2-3; 7 bases are a match to TRBD2. Germline V lookup: CDR1 SGHAT, CDR2 FQNNGV. The CDR3 has 16 residues. The trim removed 1 base at V and 2 bases at J, leaving 6 bases unmatched. The DNA for the CDR3 is TGTGCCAGCAGCTTAGGGTCAGCGGGGCTCACAGATACGCAGTATTTT. It is translated as CASSLGSAGLTDTQYF.

This clonotype was recorded a few times. V is TRBV5-4 and J is TRBJ2-1, with D possibly matching TRBD2 (5 bases). The germline V and J ends were trimmed by 2 bases and 2 bases, with 11 bases remaining between them. CDR1 and CDR2 from the germline V gene are SGHNT and YYREEE (reference sequence). CDR3 length: 15 amino acids. The CDR3 bases are TGTGCCAGCAGCTTCGAGGGAGTGACCTACAATGAGCAGTTCTTC. Protein sequence: CASSFEGVTYNEQFF. Variable domain in full (rest from reference TRBV5-4 and TRBJ2-1): ETGVTQSPTHLIKTRGQQVTLRCSSQSGHNTVSWYQQALGQGPQFIFQYYREEENGRGNFPPRFSGLQFPNYSSELNVNALELDDSALYLCASSFEGVTYNEQFFGPGTRLTVL.

V and J are TRBV6-5 and TRBJ1-4; TRBD1 agrees at 10 bases. Germline V CDR1 and CDR2: MNHEY, SVGAGI. The CDR3 loop spans 17 amino acids. V gave up 6 bases and J gave up 4 bases; unmatched junction bases: 11. CDR3 sequence reads: CASSRDRGPFFNEKLFF. Written as DNA, the CDR3 is TGTGCCAGCAGCCGAGACAGGGGGCCCTTCTTTAATGAAAAACTGTTTTTT.

This clonotype has only a few counts. This sequence joins TRBV29-1 and TRBJ2-3; 7 positions match TRBD1. V lost 1 base and J lost 6; bases outside the gene matches: 13. Germline-derived CDR1 and CDR2 are SQVTM and ANQGSEA. The CDR3 runs to 16 residues. CDR3 DNA sequence: TGCAGCGTTGAAGGGTACAGGGGTGGGCCGACGGATACGCAGTATTTT. This gives the protein CSVEGYRGGPTDTQYF.